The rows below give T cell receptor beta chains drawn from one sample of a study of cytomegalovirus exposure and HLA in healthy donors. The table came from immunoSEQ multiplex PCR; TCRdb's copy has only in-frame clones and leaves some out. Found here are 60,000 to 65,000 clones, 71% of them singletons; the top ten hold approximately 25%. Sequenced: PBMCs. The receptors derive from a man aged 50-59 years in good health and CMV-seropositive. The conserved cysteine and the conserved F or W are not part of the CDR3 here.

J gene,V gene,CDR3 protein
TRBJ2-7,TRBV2,ASKRGPPLEQY
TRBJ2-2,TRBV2,ASAARGANTGELF
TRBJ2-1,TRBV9,ASSAFLAGGSYNEQF
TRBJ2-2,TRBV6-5,ASSYGMGGATGELF
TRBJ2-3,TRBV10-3,AISLTGITDTQY
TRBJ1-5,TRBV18,ASSPYLDKSNQPQH
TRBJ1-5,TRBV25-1,ASRDSGGSNQPQH
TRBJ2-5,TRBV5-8,ASSLGGVVETQY
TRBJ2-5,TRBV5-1,ASKTSGVSYQETQY
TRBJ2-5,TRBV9,ASSPHRQGGGSRETQY
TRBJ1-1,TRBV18,ASSHSSYTEAF
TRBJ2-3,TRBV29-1,SVMRQLTDTQY
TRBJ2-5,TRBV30,APRNGREDGETQY
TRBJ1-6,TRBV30,AWTRDRKTYNYSPLH
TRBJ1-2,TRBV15,ATSNRQGLHGYT
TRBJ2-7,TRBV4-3,ASSQSAGGPEQY
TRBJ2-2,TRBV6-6,ASSQDTYTGELF
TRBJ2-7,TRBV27,ASTSLSSYEQY
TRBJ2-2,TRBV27,ASSFEVNTGELF
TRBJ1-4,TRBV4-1,ASSPGQSTNEKLF
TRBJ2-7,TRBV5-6,ASSLGTGRPYEQY
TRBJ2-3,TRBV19,ASSIVSGGAGDTQY
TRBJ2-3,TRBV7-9,ASSAAEIPDTQY
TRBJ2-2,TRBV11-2,ASSLATGGTGELF
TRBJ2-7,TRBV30,AWSSWSGGAPFDEQY
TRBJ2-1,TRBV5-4,ASSLKKRESGNEQF
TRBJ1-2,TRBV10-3,AISEGTGANYGYT